The clone carrying this T cell receptor (beta chain) was observed a few times. These data come from a study of blood T cells in healthy people across ages. The second PCR ran about 6 to 12 cycles with a sample-barcoded 5' primer and J-beta primers. TCRdb reprocessed the 5' RACE reads with MiXCR, giving one entry per CDR3 protein. The sample lists fewer than 600,000 distinct CDR3 sequences, about 27% occurring once. CDR1 and CDR2 from the germline V gene are DFQATT and SNEGSKA (reference sequence). This CDR3 comprises 17 residues. J was trimmed by 0 bases and V by 4 bases; bases with no gene match: 10. These records were also assigned to another study, of T cells of mothers and their children.

Sequenced: blood. The sequence derives from a boy between 2 and 10 years old in good health. V usage is TRBV20-1 and J usage is TRBJ2-5; 11 bases map to TRBD1. The DNA for the CDR3 is TGCAGTGCTACCCCGGGACAGGGGGATTTGTACCAAGAGACCCAGTACTTC. This sequence encodes CSATPGQGDLYQETQYF.